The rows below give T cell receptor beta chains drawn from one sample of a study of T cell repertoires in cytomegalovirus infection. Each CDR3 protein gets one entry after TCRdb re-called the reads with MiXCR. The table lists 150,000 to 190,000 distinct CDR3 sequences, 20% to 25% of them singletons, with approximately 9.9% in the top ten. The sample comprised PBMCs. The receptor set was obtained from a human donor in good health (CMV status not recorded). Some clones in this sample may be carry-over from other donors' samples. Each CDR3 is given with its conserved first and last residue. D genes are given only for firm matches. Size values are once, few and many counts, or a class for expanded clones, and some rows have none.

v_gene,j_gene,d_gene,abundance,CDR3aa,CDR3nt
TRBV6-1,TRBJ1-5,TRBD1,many,CASTPTGTNQPQHF,TGTGCCAGCACCCCGACAGGGACCAATCAGCCCCAGCATTTT
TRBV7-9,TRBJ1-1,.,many,CASSLGQANTEAFF,TGTGCCAGCAGCTTAGGTCAAGCGAACACTGAAGCTTTCTTT
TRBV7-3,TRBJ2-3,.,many,CASSPSGDTQYF,TGTGCCAGCAGCCCTTCCGGAGATACGCAGTATTTT
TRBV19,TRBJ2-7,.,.,CASSIVWGRGSYEQYF,TGTGCCAGTAGTATCGTTTGGGGACGGGGCTCCTACGAGCAGTACTTC
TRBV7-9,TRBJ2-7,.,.,CASSLSGAGSAVEQYF,TGTGCCAGCAGCCTCTCTGGGGCAGGGTCCGCGGTTGAGCAGTACTTC
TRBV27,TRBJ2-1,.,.,CASSFWGTRGNEQFF,TGTGCCAGCAGTTTCTGGGGGACTCGTGGCAATGAGCAGTTCTTC
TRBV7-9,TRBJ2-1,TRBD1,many,CASSFPGTGNNEQFF,TGTGCCAGCAGCTTTCCCGGGACAGGGAACAATGAGCAGTTCTTC
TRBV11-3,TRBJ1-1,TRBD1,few,CASSLDPTGAEAFF,TGTGCCAGCAGCTTAGATCCGACAGGGGCTGAAGCTTTCTTT
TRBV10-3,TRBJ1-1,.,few,CAISESQGLTEAFF,TGTGCCATCAGTGAGTCGCAGGGCCTCACTGAAGCTTTCTTT
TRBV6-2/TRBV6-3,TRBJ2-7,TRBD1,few,CASSRQGFHEQYF,TGTGCCAGCAGTAGACAGGGGTTCCACGAGCAGTACTTC
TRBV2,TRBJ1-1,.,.,CASSRERRGTEAFF,TGTGCCAGCAGTCGTGAGAGAAGAGGCACTGAAGCTTTCTTT
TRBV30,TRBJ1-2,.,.,CAWSNRNLNYGYTF,TGTGCCTGGAGCAATCGAAACCTTAACTATGGCTACACCTTC
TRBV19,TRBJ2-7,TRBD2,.,CASSSLTSNSNEQYF,TGTGCCAGTAGTTCCCTGACTAGCAACTCGAACGAGCAGTACTTC
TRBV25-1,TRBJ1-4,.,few,CASSVPGPGGEKLFF,TGTGCCAGCAGTGTGCCCGGACCTGGGGGTGAAAAACTGTTTTTT
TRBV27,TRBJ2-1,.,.,CASRSPAYREQFF,TGTGCCAGCCGTTCCCCCGCGTACAGAGAGCAGTTCTTC
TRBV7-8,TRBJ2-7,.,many,CASSHDTLYEQYF,TGTGCCAGCAGCCATGACACCCTCTACGAGCAGTACTTC
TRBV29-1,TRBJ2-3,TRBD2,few,CSVVSGGAGDTQYF,TGCAGCGTTGTGAGCGGGGGGGCCGGGGATACGCAGTATTTT
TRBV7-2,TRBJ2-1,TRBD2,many,CASSLGGRVRTSGRNEQFF,TGTGCCAGCAGCTTAGGAGGGAGGGTCAGGACTAGCGGCCGCAATGAGCAGTTCTTC
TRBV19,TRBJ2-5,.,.,CASSIVAEERAQYF,TGTGCCAGTAGTATAGTTGCCGAAGAGAGAGCCCAGTACTTC
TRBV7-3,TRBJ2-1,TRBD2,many,CASSLGGLAGVNEQFF,TGTGCCAGCAGCTTAGGAGGACTAGCGGGGGTCAATGAGCAGTTCTTC
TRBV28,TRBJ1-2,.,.,CASISRVAGYTF,TGTGCCAGCATTTCGAGGGTGGCTGGCTACACCTTC
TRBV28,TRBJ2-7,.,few,CASSADSREQYF,TGTGCCAGCAGCGCGGACAGTCGGGAGCAGTACTTC
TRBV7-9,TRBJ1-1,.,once,CASSFDGGAFF,TGTGCCAGCAGCTTTGATGGGGGGGCTTTCTTT
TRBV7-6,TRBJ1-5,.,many,CASSLELGGNQPQHF,TGTGCCAGCAGCTTAGAGTTGGGGGGCAATCAGCCCCAGCATTTT
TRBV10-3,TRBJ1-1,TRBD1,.,CAISGFGQGDTEAFF,TGTGCCATCAGCGGGTTTGGACAGGGAGACACTGAAGCTTTCTTT
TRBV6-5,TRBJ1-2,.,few,CASSYSRAKWGYTF,TGTGCCAGCAGTTATTCCAGGGCGAAGTGGGGCTACACCTTC
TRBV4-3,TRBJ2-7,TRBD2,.,CASSQDRASGSWTYEQYF,TGCGCCAGCAGCCAAGATCGGGCTAGCGGGAGTTGGACCTACGAGCAGTACTTC
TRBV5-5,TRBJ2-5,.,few,CASNLAVGTESQETQYF,TGTGCCAGCAATTTAGCGGTTGGGACGGAATCTCAAGAGACCCAGTACTTC
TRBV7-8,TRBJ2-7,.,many,CASSLSPHEQYF,TGTGCCAGCAGCCTAAGTCCCCACGAGCAGTACTTC
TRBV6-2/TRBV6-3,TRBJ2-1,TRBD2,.,CASSPLAGGPRRSSYNEQFF,TGTGCCAGCAGTCCCCTAGCGGGAGGGCCTCGTCGTAGCTCCTACAATGAGCAGTTCTTC
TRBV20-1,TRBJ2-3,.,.,CSARGGFGPDTQYF,TGCAGTGCTAGAGGGGGGTTTGGCCCAGATACGCAGTATTTT
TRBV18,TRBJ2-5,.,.,CASSPLKTGQETQYF,TGTGCCAGCTCACCATTGAAAACGGGCCAAGAGACCCAGTACTTC
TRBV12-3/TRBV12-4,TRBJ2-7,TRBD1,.,CASRGLTGGGFEQYF,TGTGCCAGCAGGGGCCTGACAGGGGGCGGCTTCGAGCAGTACTTC
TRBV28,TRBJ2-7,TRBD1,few,CASSPGGQDSYEQYF,TGTGCCAGCAGTCCAGGAGGACAGGACTCCTACGAGCAGTACTTC
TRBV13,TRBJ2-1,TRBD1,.,CASSLGGGQGASEQFF,TGTGCCAGCAGCTTAGGCGGGGGACAGGGGGCATCTGAGCAGTTCTTC
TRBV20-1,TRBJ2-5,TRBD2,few,CSASGPSGEETQYF,TGCAGTGCTAGCGGGCCTAGCGGGGAAGAGACCCAGTACTTC
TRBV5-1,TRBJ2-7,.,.,CASSPFAGASYEQYF,TGCGCCAGCAGCCCGTTCGCGGGGGCCTCCTACGAGCAGTACTTC
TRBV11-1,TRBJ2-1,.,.,CASSLVRTTLNEQFF,TGTGCCAGCAGCTTAGTAAGGACCACTCTTAACGAGCAGTTCTTC
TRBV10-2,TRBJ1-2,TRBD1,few,CASSEDRGYGYTF,TGCGCCAGCAGTGAAGACAGGGGGTATGGCTACACCTTC
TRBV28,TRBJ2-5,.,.,CASSITSLGRETQYF,TGTGCCAGCAGCATAACTTCCCTAGGGAGAGAGACCCAGTACTTC
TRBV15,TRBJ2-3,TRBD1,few,CATSREFPTGASTDTQYF,TGTGCCACCAGCAGAGAATTCCCGACAGGGGCTAGCACAGATACGCAGTATTTT